The T cell receptor beta chain under discussion was sequenced for a study of shared clonotypes between healthy human individuals. Broader study findings: Non-shared clonotypes were found to have lower generation probabilities than the clonotypes that were shared by all four of the sorted-subset donors. Deeper or shallower sequencing was expected to change how clonotypes are shared among donors.

Turning to this clone: Its antigen remains unidentified.

Assay used: immunoSEQ multiplex PCR; TCRdb lists only in-frame clones, some missing. The top ten clones hold 20% to 25% of a sample with fewer than 150,000 clones, around 66% of them seen once. The TCR was taken from a woman younger than 45 in good health. Sequencing used memory CD8+ T cells sorted from blood. Subset described: CD45RO+ cells pooled with CCR7-negative TemRA cells.

DNA for the CDR3: TGTGCCAGCCACCCTACGGGGACGGCGGGATACGGCTACACCTTC. It yields the protein CASHPTGTAGYGYTF. The chain recombines TRBV19 with TRBJ1-2, with TRBD1 as a possible D gene (5 bases). The CDR3 spans 15 residues. The V gene lost 9 bases and the J gene lost 8 bases, with 25 bases spanning the gap. The V gene's germline CDR1 is LNHDA and CDR2 SQIVND (reference sequence).